The 31 T cell receptor beta chains given below trace back to one sample, sequenced in a study of control samples from healthy donors and cancer patients (dated by TCRdb to about 2020). Library preparation was by the immunoSEQ multiplex PCR assay. TCRdb stores this immuneACCESS table with in-frame sequences only. Part of the clones is absent; in the studies checked, under half of the shortfall reflects unresolved V genes, and no reason is known for the rest. In all, the sample holds 95,000 to 110,000 clones, and about 89% of those were seen once. Together, the top ten hold approximately 19% of the sample. Material for sequencing was PBMCs. These receptors all stem from a man aged 55 to 69 with lung cancer.

This clone was seen a handful of times. This sequence joins TRBV30 and TRBJ1-2; D ambiguous. V was pared by 3 bases and J by 8 bases, with 16 bases between. Germline values: CDR1 GTSNPN, CDR2 SVGIG (reference sequence). This CDR3 is built from 13 residues. CDR3 sequence reads: CAWRSLGSSGYTF. As DNA, the CDR3 is TGTGCCTGGAGATCCCTGGGCTCGAGCGGCTACACCTTC.

This sequence joins TRBV3-1 (or the pseudogene TRBV3-2) and TRBJ2-3, with D unresolved. V was trimmed by 1 base and J by 8 bases, leaving 10 bases between them. The CDR3 sequence is 13 residues long. Germline V CDR1 and CDR2: LGHDT, YNNKEL (reference sequence). CDR3 amino acids: CASSQGRGVTQYF. Here the CDR3 DNA reads TGTGCCAGCAGCCAAGGTCGCGGAGTTACGCAGTATTTT.

The chain couples TRBV24-1 to TRBJ1-2; D is undetermined. Germline V gene sequence: CDR1 KGHDR, CDR2 SFDVKD. The CDR3 is 13 residues long. V lost 4 bases, J lost 0 bases, and 5 bases lay in between. DNA of the CDR3: TGTGCCACCAGTGACGCAACTAACTATGGCTACACCTTC. This codes for CATSDATNYGYTF.

The chain couples TRBV19 to TRBJ1-4, with 8 positions matching TRBD1. CDR1 is LNHDA, CDR2 SQIVND, per germline (reference sequence). The CDR3 extends over 14 amino acids. The V segment lost 9 bases and the J segment 12 bases; nucleotides outside the gene matches: 15. The CDR3 coding sequence is TGTGCCAGCGAACTCCAGGGGGCGCGTGATGAACTGTTTTTT. Amino acids: CASELQGARDELFF.

V and J are TRBV12-3 or TRBV12-4 and TRBJ2-6; D is unresolved. This CDR3 region has 12 residues. Trimming took off 8 bases at V and 3 bases at J, with 5 bases between the two ends. The CDR3 DNA is TGTGCCAGCTCGGATGGGGCCAACGTCCTGACTTTC. It translates to CASSDGANVLTF.

The chain recombines TRBV7-2 with TRBJ2-7; 11 bases are shared with TRBD1. This CDR3 is 16 amino acids long. Trimming took 1 base from V and 6 from J; bases not matched to a gene: 8. Per germline, CDR1 SGHTA and CDR2 FQGNSA. The CDR3 here is CASSLGGQGEMSEQYV. For the CDR3, the DNA is TGTGCCAGCAGCTTAGGGGGACAGGGGGAAATGAGCGAGCAGTACGTC.

This chain joins TRBV3-1 (or the pseudogene TRBV3-2) and TRBJ2-5; D is uncertain. The CDR3 is 13 amino acids. Germline V CDR1 and CDR2: LGHDT, YNNKEL (reference sequence). V lost 1 base and J 7 bases, leaving 10 bases between the germline ends. The DNA for the CDR3 is TGTGCCAGCAGCCAAGTTGAACCACCGACCCAGTACTTC. Amino acid sequence: CASSQVEPPTQYF.

The rearrangement uses TRBV10-1 and TRBJ2-2; D gene ambiguous. CDR1 WNHNN and CDR2 SYGVQD come from the germline V gene (reference sequence). Trimming cost V 0 bases and J 6 bases, with 8 bases left between them. The CDR3 totals 14 residues. CDR3 nucleotide sequence: TGCGCCAGCAGTGAGTCATGGGAAGCCGGGGAGCTGTTTTTT. Its translation is CASSESWEAGELFF.

This clone has only one observation. A junction boundary mismatches the germline segment, possibly from a read error. DNA of the CDR3: TGTGCCAGCAGTTACCTCGGACAGGGTGGACACACCATATATTTT. Translated: CASSYLGQGGHTIYF. The chain carries TRBV6-5 and TRBJ1-3; 8 positions agree with TRBD1. The germline CDR1 and CDR2 sequences are MNHEY and SVGAGI. This CDR3 is 15 amino acids long.

The chain recombines TRBV5-1 with TRBJ2-3; the D is unclear. The V end was cut by 2 bases, the J end by 2 bases, with 6 bases between. Germline-derived CDR1 and CDR2 are SGHRS and YFSETQ. This CDR3 spans 13 amino acids. Written as DNA, the CDR3 is TGCGCCAGCAGCTTACACAACACAGATACGCAGTATTTT. It yields the protein CASSLHNTDTQYF. Drawing the rest from reference TRBV5-1 and TRBJ2-3, the complete variable domain is KAGVTQTPRYLIKTRGQQVTLSCSPISGHRSVSWYQQTPGQGLQFLFEYFSETQRNKGNFPGRFSGRQFSNSRSEMNVSTLELGDSALYLCASSLHNTDTQYFGPGTRLTVL.

V and J are TRBV18 and TRBJ1-2; maybe TRBD1 (6 bases). The germline V gene has CDR1 KGHSH and CDR2 LQKENI. The CDR3 runs 16 residues. Deletions cut 2 bases from V and 4 bases from J, with 17 bases between. CDR3 in DNA: TGTGCCAGCTCACCAACGGCCAGGGGCCCTATCTATGGCTACACCTTC. Translation: CASSPTARGPIYGYTF.

The chain uses TRBV5-6 and TRBJ2-5; 10 nucleotides agree with TRBD1. Looked up from germline, CDR1 is SGHDT and CDR2 is YYEEEE. The CDR3 covers 14 residues. CDR3 sequence (DNA): TGTGCGACAGAACCGACAGGGGGCGAGGAGACCCAGTACTTC. Translating gives CATEPTGGEETQYF.

The chain uses TRBV6-5 and TRBJ2-2; D is possibly TRBD1 or TRBD2 (5 bases each). This CDR3 spans 15 amino acids. V was trimmed by 5 bases and J by 4 bases, leaving 14 bases between them. CDR1 and CDR2 (germline): MNHEY, SVGAGI. The CDR3 coding sequence is TGTGCCAGCAGTCCTCCGGGGACGCGCACCGGGGAGCTGTTTTTT. Translation gives CASSPPGTRTGELFF.

The rearrangement joins TRBV10-3 to TRBJ1-5, with unresolved D. V was shortened by 4 bases and J by 7 bases, with 11 bases between the two germline ends. Per the germline V gene, CDR1 is ENHRY and CDR2 is SYGVKD. This CDR3 is 13 amino acids long. The CDR3 spells CAISGAGQQPQHF. The CDR3 nucleotides are TGTGCCATCAGTGGGGCTGGGCAACAGCCCCAGCATTTT.

J is TRBJ2-2 and V is TRBV5-1; D perhaps matches TRBD1 (5 bases). Per germline, CDR1 SGHRS and CDR2 YFSETQ. Between the trimmed V and J ends, which lost 5 bases and 0 bases, there was a span of 8 bases. The CDR3 runs to 14 residues. The CDR3 DNA reads TGCGCCAGCAGGCGGACACCGAACACCGGGGAGCTGTTTTTT. This sequence encodes CASRRTPNTGELFF.

The V gene is TRBV7-2, the J gene TRBJ2-7; D might be TRBD1 or TRBD2, each matching 6 bases. V was pared by 2 bases and J by 3 bases, with 14 bases between. Looked up from germline, CDR1 is SGHTA and CDR2 is FQGNSA. The CDR3 has 15 residues. CDR3 amino acids: CASSLRDTSLYEQYF. CDR3 nucleotide sequence: TGTGCCAGCAGCTTACGGGACACTAGCCTCTACGAGCAGTACTTC. The entire variable domain, with the rest obtained from reference TRBV7-2 and TRBJ2-7, is as follows: GAGVSQSPSNKVTEKGKDVELRCDPISGHTALYWYRQSLGQGLEFLIYFQGNSAPDKSGLPSDRFSAERTGGSVSTLTIQRTQQEDSAVYLCASSLRDTSLYEQYFGPGTRLTVT.

This clone was detected a few times. The CDR3 nucleotides are TGTGCCAGCAGCTCCGCGATCGACAGGGGAAAGTTCTTC. This sequence encodes CASSSAIDRGKFF. V gene TRBV5-4 combines with J gene TRBJ2-1; 8 nucleotides line up with TRBD1. This CDR3 comprises 13 residues. The germline gives CDR1 SGHNT, CDR2 YYREEE (reference sequence). Trimming at V came to 3 bases and at J to 14 bases, leaving 10 bases not matched to a gene.

This clone was seen only once. The gene calls are TRBV27 and TRBJ1-2; 7 bases map to TRBD1. CDR3 length: 14 residues. V dropped 2 bases and J dropped 4; count of bases not matched to a gene: 4. Germline CDR1 and CDR2: MNHEY and SMNVEV (reference sequence). The CDR3 nucleotides read TGTGCCAGCAGTTTAAGACAGGGCGGCTATGGCTACACCTTC. It yields the protein CASSLRQGGYGYTF.

This clone occurred once. The CDR3 region has the DNA TGTGCCAGCACCTCACGTAACGAAAAACTGTTTTTT. This sequence encodes CASTSRNEKLFF. This chain connects TRBV6-5 to TRBJ1-4; D not certain. The CDR3 covers 12 residues. CDR1 is MNHEY and CDR2 is SVGAGI in the germline V gene. The V end lost 7 bases, the J end lost 8 bases, and 11 bases lay between the germline ends.

The chain carries TRBV3-1 (or the pseudogene TRBV3-2) and TRBJ1-4, with TRBD1 as a possible D gene (5 bases). The germline V and J ends were trimmed by 6 bases and 7 bases, with 18 bases remaining between them. CDR3 length equals 15 residues. CDR1 is LGHDT, CDR2 YNNKEL, per germline (reference sequence). The CDR3 here is CASRAFGGASEKLFF. CDR3 in DNA: TGTGCCAGCAGGGCTTTTGGGGGAGCAAGTGAAAAACTGTTTTTT.

This rearrangement joins TRBV30 to TRBJ1-2; 9 nucleotides match TRBD1. Germline CDR1 is GTSNPN and CDR2 is SVGIG (reference sequence). CDR3 length: 15 amino acids. V trimming: 3 bases; J trimming: 6 bases; junction bases outside the gene matches: 11. CDR3: CAWRMGQGRRNGYTF. As DNA, the CDR3 is TGTGCCTGGAGGATGGGACAGGGACGTAGGAATGGCTACACCTTC.

Only a few counts were recorded for this clone. The rearrangement links TRBV7-3 to TRBJ1-1; D might be TRBD1 (6 bases). This CDR3 has 15 amino acids. V was shortened by 1 base and J by 4 bases, with 13 bases between the two germline ends. The germline V gene has CDR1 SGHTA and CDR2 FQGTGA. The CDR3 here is CASSLSGGPSTEAFF. CDR3 nucleotides: TGTGCCAGCAGCTTAAGCGGGGGGCCGAGCACTGAAGCTTTCTTT.

The rearrangement links TRBV5-4 to TRBJ2-6; no firm D call. Per the germline V gene, CDR1 is SGHNT and CDR2 is YYREEE (reference sequence). Trimming stripped 0 bases from V and 0 bases from J, with 7 bases between. The CDR3 has 16 residues. CDR3 in amino acids: CASSLAVPSGANVLTF. CDR3 bases: TGTGCCAGCAGCTTGGCGGTACCCTCTGGGGCCAACGTCCTGACTTTC. The whole variable domain, filled in from reference TRBV5-4 and TRBJ2-6, reads ETGVTQSPTHLIKTRGQQVTLRCSSQSGHNTVSWYQQALGQGPQFIFQYYREEENGRGNFPPRFSGLQFPNYSSELNVNALELDDSALYLCASSLAVPSGANVLTFGAGSRLTVL.

This CDR3 is CASSLGQGVVYGYTF. In nucleotides, the CDR3 is TGTGCCAGCAGCTTAGGACAGGGGGTGGTATATGGCTACACCTTC. The rearrangement links TRBV7-2 to TRBJ1-2; TRBD1 matches at 9 bases. This CDR3 contains 15 residues. Germline CDR1 is SGHTA and CDR2 is FQGNSA. The trim removed 1 base at V and 5 bases at J, leaving 5 bases unmatched.

J is TRBJ2-2 and V is TRBV20-1; TRBD2 matches at 7 bases. CDR1 and CDR2 (germline): DFQATT, SNEGSKA (reference sequence). Trimming removed 3 bases from V and 3 bases from J; junction bases left unmatched: 10. This CDR3 has 16 residues. As DNA, the CDR3 is TGCAGTGCTAGTAAAGGGGCTAGCGGAGACACCGGGGAGCTGTTTTTT. Residues: CSASKGASGDTGELFF.

The chain combines TRBV30 with TRBJ2-3; the match to TRBD2 covers 13 bases. Trimming removed 3 bases from V and 2 bases from J; junction bases left unmatched: 2. Germline CDR1 reads GTSNPN; CDR2 reads SVGIG (reference sequence). This CDR3 contains 15 residues. CDR3 residues: CAWSGLAGATDTQYF. CDR3 coding DNA: TGTGCCTGGAGCGGACTAGCGGGGGCCACAGATACGCAGTATTTT.

The genes are TRBV5-4 and TRBJ1-5; 8 bases agree with TRBD1. Unmatched junction bases numbered 6, after V lost 4 bases and J lost 0 bases. Germline V gene sequence: CDR1 SGHNT, CDR2 YYREEE (reference sequence). There are 16 residues in the CDR3. In nucleotides, the CDR3 is TGTGCCAGCAGCCTCCGGACAGGGAATAGCAATCAGCCCCAGCATTTT. Residues: CASSLRTGNSNQPQHF.

The CDR3 spells CASSFSGGGGPDTQYF. The CDR3 DNA is TGTGCCAGCAGCTTTAGCGGGGGAGGGGGCCCAGATACGCAGTATTTT. The chain links TRBV7-2 to TRBJ2-3, with TRBD2 matching over 9 bases. CDR1 SGHTA and CDR2 FQGNSA come from the germline V gene. The CDR3 spans 16 residues. J was trimmed by 4 bases and V by 3 bases; bases with no gene match: 8.

The chain recombines TRBV2 with TRBJ2-7; 8 bases agree with TRBD1. J was trimmed by 2 bases and V by 5 bases; bases with no gene match: 5. Germline CDR1 and CDR2: SNHLY and FYNNEI. This CDR3 is 14 amino acids long. The DNA of the CDR3 is TGTGCCAGCAGTCCTAGGACAGGGCCCTACGAGCAGTACGTC. Translating it yields CASSPRTGPYEQYV.

The chain has TRBV6-6 and TRBJ1-2; D is possibly TRBD1 (5 bases). The germline V and J ends were trimmed by 0 bases and 7 bases, with 15 bases remaining between them. This CDR3 contains 15 residues. Germline V lookup: CDR1 MNHNY, CDR2 SVGAGI (reference sequence). The CDR3 is CASSYSIGGVGGYTF. Here the CDR3 DNA reads TGTGCCAGCAGTTACTCGATCGGAGGGGTTGGTGGCTACACCTTC.

This clone showed up just once. The V and J genes are TRBV5-1 and TRBJ1-1; unclear D gene. Per germline, CDR1 SGHRS and CDR2 YFSETQ. V lost 0 bases to trimming and J lost 1 base, with 16 bases between them. This CDR3 is 17 amino acids long. Here the CDR3 DNA reads TGCGCCAGCAGCTTGGCCGGTGGCACCAGATCGAACACTGAAGCTTTCTTT. Protein product: CASSLAGGTRSNTEAFF.